A single sample is the source of the 8 T cell receptor beta chains below, sequenced in a study of Graves' ophthalmopathy and Graves' hyperthyroidism (dated by TCRdb to the late 2010s). The run used an Illumina HiSeq 2000. For repertoire sequencing, TCR beta CDR3 regions were amplified from RNA transcripts. The first round was an RT-PCR using HTBI primers with the Qiagen OneStep RT-PCR kit, and this first round was followed by a second-round multiplex PCR, then size selection and purification. TCRdb reprocessing: public reads trimmed at Q25 with fastp, clones called with MiXCR, in-frame beta chains kept. Rows are unified per CDR3 protein, each entry keeping the most common DNA and genes. The sample profile shows about 620,000 distinct CDR3 sequences; 22% of them were found once. In total, the top ten clones hold approximately 7% of the sample. Sequencing used peripheral blood. These receptors all stem from a woman under 30 with stable Graves' hyperthyroidism. Some clones in this sample may be carry-over from other donors' samples. Donor details come from another sample of the same person, matched by shared clones.

This clonotype was counted ten times or more. This chain uses TRBV19 with TRBJ2-5; 8 nucleotides line up with TRBD2. J was trimmed by 2 bases and V by 7 bases; bases with no gene match: 9. This CDR3 is built from 15 residues. Germline V gene lookup returns CDR1 LNHDA and CDR2 SQIVND (reference sequence). CDR3: CASTDRGGSQETQYF. In nucleotides, the CDR3 is TGTGCCAGTACCGACCGGGGGGGATCACAAGAGACCCAGTACTTC.

This clonotype was observed many times. This chain links TRBV28 with TRBJ2-7, with D unclear. V was pared by 7 bases and J by 2 bases, with 15 bases between. The CDR3 loop spans 14 amino acids. CDR1 is MDHEN and CDR2 is SYDVKM in the germline V gene. This CDR3 reads CASTSAHSTYEQYF. Written as DNA, the CDR3 is TGTGCCAGCACCTCCGCTCATTCAACCTACGAGCAGTACTTC.

On this clonotype itself: The CDR3 does not close with the conserved phenylalanine or tryptophan, likely indicating a read error. V usage is TRBV6-5 and J usage is TRBJ1-2; D unclear. The CDR3 contains 12 residues. CDR1 is MNHEY, CDR2 SVGAGI, per germline. CDR3 residues: CASSFRYYGYTY. The CDR3 region has the DNA TGTGCCAGTAGTTTTAGGTACTATGGCTACACCTAC.

The chain joins TRBV13 to TRBJ2-5; 7 bases agree with TRBD1. This CDR3 comprises 16 residues. Unmatched junction bases numbered 11, after V lost 2 bases and J lost 5 bases. Germline loops: CDR1 PRHDT, CDR2 FYEKMQ (reference sequence). The CDR3 DNA is TGTGCCAGCAGCTTATCCGGGACAGCCCCAGGGGAGACCCAGTACTTC. This sequence encodes CASSLSGTAPGETQYF.

This clonotype was recorded many times. V gene TRBV19 combines with J gene TRBJ2-6; 10 bases are a match to TRBD1. Germline CDR1 LNHDA, CDR2 SQIVND (reference sequence). The trim removed 5 bases at V and 0 bases at J, leaving 7 bases unmatched. CDR3 size: 18 residues. The CDR3 coding sequence is TGTGCCAGTAGTCCCCGGACAGGGGGGAGCTCTGGGGCCAACGTCCTGACTTTC. Residues: CASSPRTGGSSGANVLTF.

The V gene is TRBV6-1, the J gene TRBJ1-2, with 8 nucleotides matching TRBD1. The CDR3 runs to 14 residues. Germline lookup yields CDR1 MNHNS and CDR2 SASEGT. J lost 3 bases, V lost 6 bases, and 6 bases had no gene match. In DNA form, the CDR3 reads TGTGCCAGCAGAACAAGGGGACAGGACTATGGCTACACCTTC. It yields the protein CASRTRGQDYGYTF.

This clonotype was detected many times. The chain couples TRBV27 to TRBJ2-5, with unresolved D. The CDR3 extends over 14 amino acids. The ends were cut back, 5 bases at V and 2 bases at J, with 12 bases in the middle. Germline values: CDR1 MNHEY, CDR2 SMNVEV (reference sequence). The CDR3 spells CASSPWQSQETQYF. The CDR3 DNA follows: TGTGCCAGCAGTCCTTGGCAGAGTCAAGAGACCCAGTACTTC.

This clonotype has at least ten counts. The chain uses TRBV6-1 and TRBJ1-1, with no clear D. The CDR3 contains 12 residues. The germline V gene has CDR1 MNHNS and CDR2 SASEGT. With 3 bases removed from V and 3 bases from J, the gap between germline ends came to 5 bases. The CDR3 DNA is TGTGCCAGCAGTGACACTCACACTGAAGCTTTCTTT. The encoded protein is CASSDTHTEAFF.